The sequence of this TCR beta chain was determined in a study of beta chain features in type 1 diabetes. Overall study context: The examined sorted cells totaled around 100 million across samples. Study-wide points: Type 1 diabetes patients showed a moderate but significant shortening of TCRB CDR3s in all four CD4+ subsets. A definitive answer on HLA type influencing TCRB rearrangement was not reached here.

Reverse transcribing all isolated RNA meant expressed TCRB transcripts were sequenced. An average around 3.3 million reads came from naive, central memory and regulatory T cell samples. Measured with immunoSEQ multiplex PCR; TCRdb has only the in-frame clones, and not every one. The sample has roughly 160,000 clones; approximately 8% are singletons. With respect to this clone: The antigen remains unidentified.

Stem cell-like memory, regulatory, central memory and naive CD4+ cells were sorted via CD45RO/CCR7/CD25/CD127/CD95/CD27. The CDR3 has 13 amino acids. V gave up 3 bases and J gave up 7 bases, with 11 bases separating them. Germline-derived CDR1 and CDR2 are SGHRS and YFSETQ. This TCR was recovered from a man aged 18 to 30 with type 1 diabetes. V and J are TRBV5-1 and TRBJ2-1, with D perhaps TRBD2 (6 bases). Sequences were obtained from central memory CD4+ T cells from blood. The CDR3 reads CASSSRGENEQFF. The CDR3 region has the DNA TGCGCCAGCAGCTCCCGCGGGGAGAATGAGCAGTTCTTC.